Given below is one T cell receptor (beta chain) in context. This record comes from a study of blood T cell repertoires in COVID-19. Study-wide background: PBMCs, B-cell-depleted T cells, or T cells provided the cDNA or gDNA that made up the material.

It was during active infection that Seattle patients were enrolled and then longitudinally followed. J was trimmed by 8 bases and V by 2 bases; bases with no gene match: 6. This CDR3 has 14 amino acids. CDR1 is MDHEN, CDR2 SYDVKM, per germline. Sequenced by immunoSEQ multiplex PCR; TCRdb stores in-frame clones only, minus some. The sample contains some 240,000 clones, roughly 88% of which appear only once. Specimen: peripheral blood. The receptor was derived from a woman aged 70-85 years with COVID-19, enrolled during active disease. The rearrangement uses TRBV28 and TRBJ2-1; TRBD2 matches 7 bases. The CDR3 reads CASSLPGGADEQFF. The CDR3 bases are TGTGCCAGCAGTTTACCGGGAGGCGCGGATGAGCAGTTCTTC.